This T cell receptor (beta chain) was sequenced in a study of PD-L1 blockade in urothelial cancer. Study overall: As for prior chemotherapy regimens, patients had received 0 to 3. Blood was tested 3 weeks (second dose) and 6 weeks into treatment. Counts from blood samples showed a median of 141,255 T cells.

Study outcomes and limitations: Survival was better when pretreatment blood TCR clonality fell below the median.

Some clones are missing from TCRdb's copy, which holds only in-frame ones; the method was immunoSEQ multiplex PCR. The table has 35,000 to 40,000 clones, around 79% seen once. On this clone: What it recognizes is unknown.

CDR1 is LNHDA and CDR2 is SQIVND in the germline V gene (reference sequence). Trimming pared 3 bases from V and 2 bases from J, leaving 7 bases between. CDR3 length equals 13 residues. The TCR comes from a man between 65 and 80 years old with urothelial cancer. Sequenced material: PBMCs, taken around atezolizumab (anti-PD-L1) treatment. The chain employs TRBV19 and TRBJ1-1; D gene unclear. CDR3: CASSIRGNTEAFF. Here the CDR3 DNA reads TGTGCCAGTAGTATCCGGGGTAACACTGAAGCTTTCTTT.